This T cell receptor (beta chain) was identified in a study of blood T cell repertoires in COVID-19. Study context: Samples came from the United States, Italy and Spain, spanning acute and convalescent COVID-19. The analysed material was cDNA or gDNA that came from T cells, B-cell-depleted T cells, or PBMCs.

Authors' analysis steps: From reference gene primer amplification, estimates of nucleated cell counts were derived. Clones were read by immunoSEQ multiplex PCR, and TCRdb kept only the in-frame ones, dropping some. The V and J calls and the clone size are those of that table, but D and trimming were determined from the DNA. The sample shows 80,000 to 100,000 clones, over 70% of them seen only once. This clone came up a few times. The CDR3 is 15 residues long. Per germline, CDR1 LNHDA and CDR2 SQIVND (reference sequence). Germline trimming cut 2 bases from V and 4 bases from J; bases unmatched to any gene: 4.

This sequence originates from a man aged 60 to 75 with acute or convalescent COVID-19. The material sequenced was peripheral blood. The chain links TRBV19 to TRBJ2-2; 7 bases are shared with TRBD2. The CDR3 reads CASSIRGRFTGELFF. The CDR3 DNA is TGTGCCAGTAGTATACGCGGGAGATTCACCGGGGAGCTGTTTTTT.